These 21 T cell receptor beta chains were all obtained from the same sample, sequenced in a study of blood T cell repertoires in COVID-19 (dated by TCRdb to 2018 to 2021). Preparation of the library involved the immunoSEQ multiplex PCR assay. Held by TCRdb, this immuneACCESS table contains in-frame sequences only and omits some clones. Under half of the omission traces to an unresolved V gene where checked; the cause of the rest is unknown. This sample gives 90,000 to 150,000 clones in total; about 85% of them show up just once. The biggest ten clones account for about a tenth of the sample. What was sequenced was peripheral blood. These receptors were taken from a man of 80 years or more with acute or convalescent COVID-19.

The sample holds a few counts of this clone. The J gene is TRBJ1-1, the V gene TRBV19; D may be TRBD1 (6 bases). The germline V gene has CDR1 LNHDA and CDR2 SQIVND (reference sequence). The CDR3 spans 15 residues. V was shortened by 3 bases and J by 4 bases, with 15 bases between the two germline ends. CDR3 DNA sequence: TGTGCCAGTAGTATCACAGGGATCAAGATCACTGAAGCTTTCTTT. It codes for CASSITGIKITEAFF.

The chain couples TRBV6-5 to TRBJ1-1; possibly TRBD1 for D (5 bases). CDR3 length: 13 amino acids. Germline loops: CDR1 MNHEY, CDR2 SVGAGI. V was pared by 4 bases and J by 4 bases, with 10 bases between. This CDR3 reads CASSSTAPTEAFF. The CDR3 DNA is TGTGCCAGCAGTTCGACAGCCCCCACTGAAGCTTTCTTT.

The CDR3 DNA reads TGTGCCAGCAGGGGTGGACTTGACTTAGACGAGCAGTACTTC. Its translation: CASRGGLDLDEQYF. The chain has TRBV5-4 and TRBJ2-7, with TRBD2 as a possible D gene (5 bases). The germline CDR1 and CDR2 sequences are SGHNT and YYREEE (reference sequence). The CDR3 runs to 14 residues. V was shortened by 5 bases and J by 5 bases, with 17 bases between the two germline ends.

J is TRBJ1-2 and V is TRBV3-1 (or the pseudogene TRBV3-2), with TRBD1 matching 7 bases. The CDR3 is 14 amino acids. Germline trimming cut 1 base from V and 8 bases from J; bases unmatched to any gene: 7. Germline V gene sequence: CDR1 LGHDT, CDR2 YNNKEL (reference sequence). The CDR3 region is CASSQVEGARGYTF. The CDR3 DNA sequence: TGTGCCAGCAGCCAAGTAGAGGGGGCGAGGGGCTACACCTTC.

The chain couples TRBV18 to TRBJ2-1; 10 bases align to TRBD2. V lost 3 bases, J lost 4 bases, and 9 bases stayed unmatched. The CDR3 covers 17 residues. Germline V gene sequence: CDR1 KGHSH, CDR2 LQKENI. CDR3 coding DNA: TGTGCCAGCTCACCGACTGAGGGACTAGCGAGATACAATGAGCAGTTCTTC. Protein sequence: CASSPTEGLARYNEQFF.

This chain uses TRBV12-3 or TRBV12-4 with TRBJ1-1; a possible D gene is TRBD1 (5 bases). This CDR3 contains 13 residues. V dropped 3 bases and J dropped 3 bases, with 8 bases sitting between them. The CDR3 region is CASSLGGDTEAFF. CDR3 DNA sequence: TGTGCCAGCAGTTTGGGGGGAGACACTGAAGCTTTCTTT.

The chain combines TRBV20-1 with TRBJ2-1; 9 bases match TRBD2. V lost 3 bases, J lost 1 base, and 4 bases stayed unmatched. The CDR3 is made up of 15 amino acids. The germline gives CDR1 DFQATT, CDR2 SNEGSKA (reference sequence). The CDR3: CSASSGSGSYNEQFF. The CDR3 bases are TGCAGTGCTAGTAGCGGGAGTGGGTCCTACAATGAGCAGTTCTTC.

This clone was observed a single time. J is TRBJ1-3 and V is TRBV6-5, with a possible D match to TRBD1 (5 bases). The CDR3 covers 15 residues. Germline V CDR1 and CDR2: MNHEY, SVGAGI. V lost 8 bases and J lost 0, with 14 bases in between. Written as DNA, the CDR3 is TGTGCCAGCCTAGACAGCCTTTACTCTGGAAACACCATATATTTT. This translates into CASLDSLYSGNTIYF.

The rearrangement uses TRBV9 and TRBJ1-4; 7 nucleotides line up with TRBD1. Germline CDR1 and CDR2: SGDLS and YYNGEE. The CDR3 length is 14 residues. The V and J ends lost 4 bases and 8 bases, in that order; junction bases with no gene match: 8. The CDR3 DNA reads as TGTGCCAGCAGCCCTGACAGGGTCTACGAAAAACTGTTTTTT. It specifies CASSPDRVYEKLFF.

The V and J genes are TRBV5-6 and TRBJ2-7, with D maybe TRBD1 (7 bases). CDR1 SGHDT and CDR2 YYEEEE come from the germline V gene. The V gene lost 1 base and the J gene lost 2 bases, with 16 bases spanning the gap. CDR3 length: 16 amino acids. The CDR3 nucleotides are TGTGCCAGCAGCTTGAGGAGGGGGCGCGAACCCTACGAGCAGTACTTC. Its translation is CASSLRRGREPYEQYF.

The genes are TRBV6-5 and TRBJ2-3; perhaps TRBD2 as D (6 bases). CDR1 and CDR2 from the germline V gene are MNHEY and SVGAGI. V was pared by 4 bases and J by 2 bases, with 13 bases between. The CDR3 runs 15 residues. This CDR3 reads CASSWRGGNTDTQYF. Here the CDR3 DNA reads TGTGCCAGCAGTTGGCGGGGCGGAAACACAGATACGCAGTATTTT.

Only one count was recorded for this clone. This chain uses TRBV2 with TRBJ1-4; D gene uncertain. This CDR3 contains 10 residues. The germline gives CDR1 SNHLY, CDR2 FYNNEI. Trimming cost V 8 bases and J 8 bases, with 6 bases left between them. CDR3 region: CASGAEKLFF. DNA of the CDR3: TGTGCCAGCGGAGCCGAAAAACTGTTTTTT.

The rearrangement uses TRBV7-9 and TRBJ1-1, with 12 bases identical to TRBD1. Germline V gene lookup returns CDR1 SEHNR and CDR2 FQNEAQ (reference sequence). The V gene end was trimmed by 5 bases and the J gene end by 3 bases; junction bases not matched to a gene: 4. CDR3 size: 15 residues. CDR3 sequence reads: CASSLGTGGYTEAFF. The CDR3 DNA follows: TGTGCCAGCAGCCTTGGGACAGGGGGCTACACTGAAGCTTTCTTT.

The chain is built from TRBV3-1 (or the pseudogene TRBV3-2) and TRBJ1-4; 9 bases agree with TRBD1. J gave up 5 bases and V 7 bases, and 11 bases lay outside the gene matches. The CDR3 totals 16 residues. Germline V lookup: CDR1 LGHDT, CDR2 YNNKEL (reference sequence). The CDR3 sequence: CASTTEMGTGNEKLFF. The CDR3 DNA sequence: TGTGCCAGCACCACAGAGATGGGGACAGGGAATGAAAAACTGTTTTTT.

The chain is built from TRBV4-3 and TRBJ2-1; 11 bases are a match to TRBD2. Trimming at V came to 0 bases and at J to 6 bases, leaving 7 bases not matched to a gene. From germline, CDR1 is LGHNA and CDR2 YSLEER. CDR3 length: 17 residues. This chain's CDR3 is CASSQERSLAGVNEQFF. CDR3 DNA sequence: TGCGCCAGCAGCCAAGAGCGTTCACTAGCGGGAGTCAATGAGCAGTTCTTC.

The chain is built from TRBV6-5 and TRBJ2-1; 12 bases line up with TRBD2. CDR1 and CDR2 (germline): MNHEY, SVGAGI. V dropped 11 bases and J dropped 8; count of bases not matched to a gene: 10. The CDR3 extends over 14 amino acids. In nucleotides, the CDR3 is TGTGCCGCAGGGAGGCTAGCGGGGGGGTATGAGCAGTTCTTC. It is translated as CAAGRLAGGYEQFF.

The V and J genes are TRBV5-1 and TRBJ2-1; 10 nucleotides agree with TRBD1. From germline, CDR1 is SGHRS and CDR2 YFSETQ. J was trimmed by 3 bases and V by 3 bases; bases with no gene match: 3. This CDR3 spans 15 amino acids. CDR3 nucleotide sequence: TGCGCCAGCAGCTCCGGGACAGGGGTCTACAATGAGCAGTTCTTC. This codes for CASSSGTGVYNEQFF.

V usage is TRBV28 and J usage is TRBJ2-1; a weak D match, TRBD2 (6 bases). CDR3 size: 14 residues. Germline loops: CDR1 MDHEN, CDR2 SYDVKM. V was clipped by 2 bases and J by 5 bases, with 10 bases between them. The CDR3 DNA follows: TGTGCCAGCAGTTTACTTAGCGGCCACAATGAGCAGTTCTTC. The encoded protein is CASSLLSGHNEQFF.

The chain couples TRBV19 to TRBJ1-1, with 7 bases identical to TRBD1. With 4 bases clipped from V and 0 bases from J, the junction kept 2 bases outside the gene matches. The V gene's germline CDR1 is LNHDA and CDR2 SQIVND (reference sequence). This CDR3 spans 14 amino acids. This CDR3 reads CASSKDRVNTEAFF. CDR3 nucleotides: TGTGCCAGTAGTAAAGACAGGGTGAACACTGAAGCTTTCTTT.

V is TRBV14 and J is TRBJ2-1; 15 nucleotides align to TRBD2. V dropped 5 bases and J dropped 0; count of bases not matched to a gene: 5. This CDR3 is built from 18 residues. Germline V CDR1 and CDR2: SGHDN, FVKESK. The CDR3 is CASSWTSGRDRSYNEQFF. The CDR3 bases are TGTGCCAGCAGCTGGACTAGCGGGAGGGATCGCTCCTACAATGAGCAGTTCTTC.

This clone was counted once. The chain recombines TRBV5-1 with TRBJ1-5; possible D gene TRBD1, 5 bases. Germline V lookup: CDR1 SGHRS, CDR2 YFSETQ. Trimming stripped 5 bases from V and 4 bases from J, with 10 bases between. The CDR3 contains 13 residues. The CDR3 protein is CASRLTENQPQHF. In DNA, the CDR3 is TGCGCCAGCAGATTGACAGAAAATCAGCCCCAGCATTTT.